These 12 T cell receptor beta chains were sequenced from one sample in a study of shared clonotypes between healthy human individuals. Sequencing used immunoSEQ multiplex PCR; TCRdb keeps in-frame clones, though not all of them. The table lists 450,000 to 500,000 clones, 60% to 85% of them singletons, with over 10% in the top ten. Sequencing was done on a sample of PBMCs. Receptor source: a middle-aged woman in good health. Some clones in this sample may be carry-over from other donors' samples.

The rearrangement joins TRBV16 to TRBJ1-1, with no clear D. Trimming removed 1 base from V and 8 bases from J, with 11 bases in between. Germline values: CDR1 KGHSY, CDR2 FQNENV. The CDR3 length is 13 residues. CDR3 coding DNA: TGTGCCAGCAGCCAATATAGTCGGGCCGAAGCTTTCTTT. Encoded protein: CASSQYSRAEAFF.

This chain connects TRBV28 to TRBJ2-5; TRBD2 matches at 8 bases. CDR1 is MDHEN and CDR2 is SYDVKM in the germline V gene. CDR3 length: 18 amino acids. After removal of 1 base from V and 3 bases from J, the junction contained 13 bases not matched to a gene. The DNA for the CDR3 is TGTGCCAGCAGTTTATCCTCCGCCGGGGGGGCGATGAAAGAGACCCAGTACTTC. Translation gives CASSLSSAGGAMKETQYF.

The chain couples TRBV7-3 to TRBJ1-1; D might be TRBD1 (5 bases). CDR3 length: 13 amino acids. V gave up 1 base and J gave up 7 bases, with 10 bases separating them. The germline V gene has CDR1 SGHTA and CDR2 FQGTGA. CDR3 loop: CASSLRGEVEAFF. CDR3 nucleotides: TGTGCCAGCAGCTTAAGGGGGGAAGTTGAAGCTTTCTTT.

This clone appeared a few times. V is TRBV11-2 and J is TRBJ1-2; 9 bases agree with TRBD1. The CDR3 extends over 14 amino acids. The junction had 2 bases not matched to a gene; V was cut back by 1 base and J by 5 bases. Per the germline V gene, CDR1 is SGHAT and CDR2 is FQNNGV. In DNA form, the CDR3 reads TGTGCCAGCAGCTTAGCCGGGACAGGGTATGGCTACACCTTC. This codes for CASSLAGTGYGYTF.

This clone was observed a few times. The chain combines TRBV30 with TRBJ1-5; 7 bases fit TRBD1. The CDR3 loop spans 14 amino acids. Germline V gene sequence: CDR1 GTSNPN, CDR2 SVGIG (reference sequence). Losses at the gene ends were 2 bases for V and 7 bases for J; bases not matched to a gene: 8. CDR3 bases: TGTGCCTGGAGTATAAACAGGGGAGGGCAGCCCCAGCATTTT. Translated: CAWSINRGGQPQHF.

In the case of this clone: It may be a read error: a sequence one base away is much more abundant. Other nucleotide sequences from this sample produce the same CDR3. This chain joins TRBV6-4 and TRBJ2-1, with D perhaps TRBD2 (6 bases). This CDR3 comprises 16 residues. CDR1 is MRHNA, CDR2 SNTAGT, per germline. The DNA of the CDR3 is TGTGCCAGCAGTGATGCGGACGGGAGCTCCTACAACGAGCAGTTCTTC. It encodes CASSDADGSSYNEQFF.

Concerning this clone itself: Other DNA variants within this sample encode the same CDR3. V is TRBV5-1 and J is TRBJ2-7; 8 bases map to TRBD1. The CDR3 runs to 14 residues. Germline V gene data show CDR1 as SGHRS and CDR2 as YFSETQ. J gave up 3 bases and V 2 bases, and 4 bases lay outside the gene matches. The CDR3 DNA reads TGCGCCAGCAGCTTAGGACAGGGCAGCTACGAGCAGTACTTC. It yields the protein CASSLGQGSYEQYF.

This chain connects TRBV5-1 to TRBJ2-7, with D tentatively TRBD1 (6 bases). Trimming removed 1 base at V and 1 base at J, with 9 bases between. Germline CDR1 is SGHRS and CDR2 is YFSETQ. The CDR3 is 14 amino acids. CDR3 DNA: TGCGCCAGCAGCTTGCAGGGACAATCCTACGAGCAGTACTTC. It specifies CASSLQGQSYEQYF.

This clone was counted a few times. CDR3: CASSLAGGWGEQYF. In nucleotides, the CDR3 is TGTGCCAGCAGTCTGGCAGGGGGCTGGGGCGAGCAGTACTTC. The gene calls are TRBV28 and TRBJ2-7; 8 bases agree with TRBD1. The V segment lost 5 bases and the J segment 6 bases; nucleotides outside the gene matches: 9. CDR1 is MDHEN, CDR2 SYDVKM, per germline. CDR3 length equals 14 residues.

The chain employs TRBV9 and TRBJ1-2, with D unresolved. CDR1 and CDR2 from the germline V gene are SGDLS and YYNGEE. The CDR3 runs to 15 residues. With 7 bases removed from V and 3 bases from J, the gap between germline ends came to 19 bases. The DNA of the CDR3 is TGTGCCAGCTCGAGGTCGGGCCAGATTGACTATGGCTACACCTTC. Protein: CASSRSGQIDYGYTF.

As regards this clone: One base separates it from a far larger clone, so it is likely a read error. The chain uses TRBV30 and TRBJ2-1, with D possibly being TRBD2 (6 bases). The CDR3 sequence is 15 residues long. V gave up 1 base and J gave up 7 bases, with 17 bases separating them. Germline V gives CDR1 GTSNPN, CDR2 SVGIG (reference sequence). The DNA for the CDR3 is TGTGCCTGGAGTGGGACTATCGGACCACAGAATGAGCAGTTCTTC. It specifies CAWSGTIGPQNEQFF. Filled out from reference TRBV30 and TRBJ2-1, the complete variable domain reads SQTIHQWPATLVQPVGSPLSLECTVEGTSNPNLYWYRQAAGRGLQLLFYSVGIGQISSEVPQNLSASRPQDRQFILSSKKLLLSDSGFYLCAWSGTIGPQNEQFFGPGTRLTVL.

V usage is TRBV25-1 and J usage is TRBJ1-3, with 7 nucleotides matching TRBD1. Germline V gene sequence: CDR1 MGHDK, CDR2 SYGVNS. The ends lost 1 base at V and 0 bases at J; junction bases unmatched: 9. The CDR3 consists of 18 residues. The CDR3 DNA reads as TGTGCCAGCAGTGAATGGGGTCGGGCAGGGGGCTCTGGAAACACCATATATTTT. Its protein is CASSEWGRAGGSGNTIYF.